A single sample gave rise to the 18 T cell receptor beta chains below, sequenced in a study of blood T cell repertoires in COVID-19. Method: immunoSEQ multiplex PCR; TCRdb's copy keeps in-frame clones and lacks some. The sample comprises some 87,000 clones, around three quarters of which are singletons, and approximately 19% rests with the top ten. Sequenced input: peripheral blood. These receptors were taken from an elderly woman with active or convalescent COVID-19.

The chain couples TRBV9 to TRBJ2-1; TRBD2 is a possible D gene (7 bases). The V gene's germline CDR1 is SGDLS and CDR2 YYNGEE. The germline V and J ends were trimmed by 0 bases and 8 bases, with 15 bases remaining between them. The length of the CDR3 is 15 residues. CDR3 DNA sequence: TGTGCCAGCAGCGTAGACGGGGGGCTTTTTGATGAGCAGTTCTTC. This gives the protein CASSVDGGLFDEQFF.

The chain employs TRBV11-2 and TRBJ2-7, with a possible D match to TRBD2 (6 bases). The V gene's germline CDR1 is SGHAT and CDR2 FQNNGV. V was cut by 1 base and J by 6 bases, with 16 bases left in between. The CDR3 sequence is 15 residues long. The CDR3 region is CASSLGGPLGGEQYF. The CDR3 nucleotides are TGTGCCAGCAGCTTAGGGGGACCTCTGGGGGGCGAGCAGTACTTC.

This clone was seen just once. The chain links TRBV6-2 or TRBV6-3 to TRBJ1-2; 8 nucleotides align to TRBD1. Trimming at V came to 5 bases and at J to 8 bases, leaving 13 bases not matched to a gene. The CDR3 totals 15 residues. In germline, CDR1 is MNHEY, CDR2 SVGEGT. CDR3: CASSPFLPDRDGYTF. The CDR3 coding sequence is TGTGCCAGCAGTCCCTTTTTACCGGACAGGGACGGCTACACCTTC.

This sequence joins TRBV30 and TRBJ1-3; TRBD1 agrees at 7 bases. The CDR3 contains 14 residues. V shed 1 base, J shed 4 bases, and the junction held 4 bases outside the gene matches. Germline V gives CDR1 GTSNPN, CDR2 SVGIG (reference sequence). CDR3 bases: TGTGCCTGGAGTGGAGGGGGCCTCGGAAACACCATATATTTT. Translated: CAWSGGGLGNTIYF.

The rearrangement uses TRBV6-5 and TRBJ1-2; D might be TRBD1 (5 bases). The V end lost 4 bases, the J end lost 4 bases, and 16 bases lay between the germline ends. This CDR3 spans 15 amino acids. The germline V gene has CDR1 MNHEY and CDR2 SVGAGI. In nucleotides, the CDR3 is TGTGCCAGCAGTTCCCAGGGAGGTAGGGCCTATGGCTACACCTTC. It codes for CASSSQGGRAYGYTF.

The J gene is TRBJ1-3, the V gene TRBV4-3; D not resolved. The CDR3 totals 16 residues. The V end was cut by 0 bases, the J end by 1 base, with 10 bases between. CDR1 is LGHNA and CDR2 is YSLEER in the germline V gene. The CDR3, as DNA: TGCGCCAGCAGCCAAGAGACACGGATGTCTGGAAACACCATATATTTT. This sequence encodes CASSQETRMSGNTIYF.

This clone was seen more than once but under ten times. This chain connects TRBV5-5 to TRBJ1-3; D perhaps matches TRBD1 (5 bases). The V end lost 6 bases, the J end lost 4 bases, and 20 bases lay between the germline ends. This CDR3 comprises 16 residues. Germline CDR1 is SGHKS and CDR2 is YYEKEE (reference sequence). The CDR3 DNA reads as TGTGCCAGCAATCCTTATGGAGGGGCTGCAGGAAACACCATATATTTT. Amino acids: CASNPYGGAAGNTIYF.

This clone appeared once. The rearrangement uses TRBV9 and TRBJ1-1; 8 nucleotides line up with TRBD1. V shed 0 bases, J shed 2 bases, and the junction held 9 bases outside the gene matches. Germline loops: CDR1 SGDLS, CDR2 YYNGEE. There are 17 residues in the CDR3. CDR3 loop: CASSVDPSTGVNTEAFF. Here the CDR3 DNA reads TGTGCCAGCAGCGTAGACCCCTCGACAGGGGTTAACACTGAAGCTTTCTTT.

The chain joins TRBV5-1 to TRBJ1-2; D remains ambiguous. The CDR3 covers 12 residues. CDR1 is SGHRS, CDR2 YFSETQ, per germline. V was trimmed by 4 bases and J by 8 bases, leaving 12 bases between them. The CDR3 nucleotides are TGCGCCAGCAGCATCGGAGAAGAGGGCTACACCTTC. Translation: CASSIGEEGYTF.

For the CDR3, the DNA is TGTGCCAGCTCACCTACAACTAGTGACGGCACAGATACGCAGTATTTT. Translating gives CASSPTTSDGTDTQYF. The gene calls are TRBV18 and TRBJ2-3, with TRBD2 as a possible D gene (5 bases). Trimming removed 3 bases at V and 1 base at J, with 14 bases between. The CDR3 has 16 amino acids. Germline V gene sequence: CDR1 KGHSH, CDR2 LQKENI.

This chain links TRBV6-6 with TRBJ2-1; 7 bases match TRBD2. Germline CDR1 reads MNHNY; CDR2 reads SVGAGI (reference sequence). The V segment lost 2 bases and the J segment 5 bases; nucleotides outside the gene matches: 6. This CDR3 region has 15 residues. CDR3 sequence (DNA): TGTGCCAGCAGTTACCTTGCGGGAGAACACAATGAGCAGTTCTTC. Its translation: CASSYLAGEHNEQFF.

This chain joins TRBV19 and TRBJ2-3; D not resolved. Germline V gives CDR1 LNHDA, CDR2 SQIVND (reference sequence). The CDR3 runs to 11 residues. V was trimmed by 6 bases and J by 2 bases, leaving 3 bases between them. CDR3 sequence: CASSLTDTQYF. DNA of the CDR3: TGTGCCAGTAGCCTCACAGATACGCAGTATTTT.

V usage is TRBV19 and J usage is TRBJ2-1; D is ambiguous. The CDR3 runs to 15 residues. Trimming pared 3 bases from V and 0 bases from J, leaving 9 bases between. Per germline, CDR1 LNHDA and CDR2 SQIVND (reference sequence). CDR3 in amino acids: CASSISYSSYNEQFF. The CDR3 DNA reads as TGTGCCAGTAGTATTTCCTACAGCTCCTACAATGAGCAGTTCTTC.

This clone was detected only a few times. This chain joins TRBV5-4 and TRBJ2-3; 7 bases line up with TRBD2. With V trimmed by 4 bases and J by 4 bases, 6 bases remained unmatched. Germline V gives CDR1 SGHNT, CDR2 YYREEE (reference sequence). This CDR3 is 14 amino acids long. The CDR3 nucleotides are TGTGCCAGCAGCCTAAGCGGGGAGGCAGATACGCAGTATTTT. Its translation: CASSLSGEADTQYF.

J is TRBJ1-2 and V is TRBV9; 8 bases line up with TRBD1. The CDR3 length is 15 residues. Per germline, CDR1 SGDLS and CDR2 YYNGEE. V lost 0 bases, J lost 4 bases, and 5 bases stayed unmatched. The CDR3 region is CASSVDDRGTYGYTF. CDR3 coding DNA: TGTGCCAGCAGCGTAGATGACAGGGGTACCTATGGCTACACCTTC.

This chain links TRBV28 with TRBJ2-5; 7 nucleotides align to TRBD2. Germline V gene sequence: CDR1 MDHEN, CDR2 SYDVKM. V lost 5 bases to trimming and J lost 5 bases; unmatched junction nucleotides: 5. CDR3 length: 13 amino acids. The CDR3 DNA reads TGTGCCAGCAGTCCTAGTAGCGGGGAGACCCAGTACTTC. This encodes CASSPSSGETQYF.

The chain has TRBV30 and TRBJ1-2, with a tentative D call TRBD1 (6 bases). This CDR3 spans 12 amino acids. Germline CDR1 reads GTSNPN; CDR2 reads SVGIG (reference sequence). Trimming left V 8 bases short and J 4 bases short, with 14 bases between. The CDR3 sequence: CAGTGLAYGYTF. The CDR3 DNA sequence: TGTGCCGGAACAGGGTTGGCCTATGGCTACACCTTC.

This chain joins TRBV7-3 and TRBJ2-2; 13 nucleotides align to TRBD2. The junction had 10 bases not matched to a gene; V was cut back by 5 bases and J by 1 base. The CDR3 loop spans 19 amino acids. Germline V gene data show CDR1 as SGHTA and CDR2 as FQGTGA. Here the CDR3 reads CASSPGTSGALMNTGELFF. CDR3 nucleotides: TGTGCCAGCAGCCCCGGGACTAGCGGGGCCCTTATGAACACCGGGGAGCTGTTTTTT.